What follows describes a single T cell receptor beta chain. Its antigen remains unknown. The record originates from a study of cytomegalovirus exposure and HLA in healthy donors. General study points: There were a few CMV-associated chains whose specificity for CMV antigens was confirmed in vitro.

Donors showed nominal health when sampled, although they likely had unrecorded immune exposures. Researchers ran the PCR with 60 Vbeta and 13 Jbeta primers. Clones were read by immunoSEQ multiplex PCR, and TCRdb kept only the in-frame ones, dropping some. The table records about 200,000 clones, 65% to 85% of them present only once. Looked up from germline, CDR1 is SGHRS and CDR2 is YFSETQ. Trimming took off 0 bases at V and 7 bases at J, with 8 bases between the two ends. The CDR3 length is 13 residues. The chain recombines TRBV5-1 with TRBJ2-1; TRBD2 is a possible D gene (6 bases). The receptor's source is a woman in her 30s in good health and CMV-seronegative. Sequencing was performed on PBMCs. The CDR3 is CASSLVRGNEQFF. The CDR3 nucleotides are TGCGCCAGCAGCTTGGTCCGGGGGAATGAGCAGTTCTTC.